This T cell receptor (beta chain) was recorded in a study of shared clonotypes between healthy human individuals. At the level of the study: Donors had three CD4 naive, three CD4 memory, two CD8 naive and one CD8 memory plate apiece.

Each CD8 memory set brought CD45RO+ cells together with CCR7-negative CD45RA+ TemRA cells. Here immunoSEQ multiplex PCR was the method, and the copy in TCRdb shows in-frame clones only, minus some. The table shows under 120,000 clones, with less than 80% occurring only once. The germline CDR1 and CDR2 sequences are MDHEN and SYDVKM. The CDR3 extends over 16 amino acids. V shed 5 bases, J shed 4 bases, and the junction held 12 bases outside the gene matches. This chain links TRBV28 with TRBJ1-2; TRBD1 aligns across 8 bases. The sequenced sample consisted of memory CD8+ T cells sorted from blood. Described subset: CD45RO+ cells pooled with CCR7-negative TemRA cells. This sequence originates from a woman in her 30s in good health. CDR3 protein: CASSTGQGALGYGYTF. In DNA, the CDR3 is TGTGCCAGCAGTACAGGACAGGGCGCCCTAGGCTATGGCTACACCTTC.